The 22 T cell receptor beta chains reported below all come from one sample, sequenced in a study of T-cell reconstitution after alpha-beta-depleted transplantation in children. Molecular barcoding with unique molecular identifiers was used for the TCRbeta library. MiXCR was run by TCRdb on the PCR reads, yielding one entry per CDR3 protein. This sample has just over 950,000 distinct CDR3 sequences, with about 31% found just once. Source: PBMCs, mostly from graft donor cells, taken 360 days after TCRalphabeta/CD19-depleted stem cell transplant. Receptors were obtained from a boy under three years old who had a stem cell transplant for SCID, so the T cells may come from the graft donor.

The chain combines TRBV4-3 with TRBJ2-1, with 7 bases that match TRBD2. CDR1 is LGHNA, CDR2 YSLEER, per germline. V trimming: 3 bases; J trimming: 7 bases; junction bases outside the gene matches: 9. The CDR3 spans 15 residues. This CDR3 is CASSQRSGVVNEQFF. The CDR3 DNA is TGCGCCAGCAGCCAGCGCAGCGGGGTAGTGAATGAGCAGTTCTTC.

The V gene is TRBV6-5, the J gene TRBJ1-5; the match to TRBD1 covers 9 bases. CDR1 and CDR2 from the germline V gene are MNHEY and SVGAGI. J was trimmed by 4 bases and V by 3 bases; bases with no gene match: 10. The length of the CDR3 is 17 residues. The DNA for the CDR3 is TGTGCCAGCAGTTATCCACAGGGGGCAAAGCCTAATCAGCCCCAGCATTTT. Translation: CASSYPQGAKPNQPQHF.

The chain carries TRBV20-1 and TRBJ1-1; maybe TRBD1 (6 bases). The CDR3 runs 16 residues. Germline V gene lookup returns CDR1 DFQATT and CDR2 SNEGSKA (reference sequence). V was trimmed by 2 bases and J by 4 bases, leaving 20 bases between them. CDR3 nucleotides: TGCAGTGCTAGACCCCAGGGGTACGTGAGGGGCACTGAAGCTTTCTTT. Amino acid sequence: CSARPQGYVRGTEAFF.

The genes are TRBV12-3 or TRBV12-4 and TRBJ2-3, with a possible D match to TRBD1 (6 bases). There are 14 residues in the CDR3. The ends were cut back, 3 bases at V and 4 bases at J, with 11 bases in the middle. The CDR3, as DNA: TGTGCCAGCAGTTTTCAGGGGAGCGCAGATACGCAGTATTTT. Its protein product is CASSFQGSADTQYF.

A few counts support this clonotype. The genes are TRBV5-1 and TRBJ2-6; 7 bases fit TRBD1. The CDR3 length is 18 residues. Germline trimming cut 3 bases from V and 0 bases from J; bases unmatched to any gene: 9. Per the germline V gene, CDR1 is SGHRS and CDR2 is YFSETQ. The CDR3: CASSSYGTASSGANVLTF. The CDR3 nucleotides are TGCGCCAGCAGCTCCTACGGGACAGCCTCCTCTGGGGCCAACGTCCTGACTTTC.

The gene calls are TRBV20-1 and TRBJ2-1; 8 bases agree with TRBD2. Losses at the gene ends were 6 bases for V and 7 bases for J; bases not matched to a gene: 14. The CDR3 consists of 15 residues. Germline V CDR1 and CDR2: DFQATT, SNEGSKA (reference sequence). CDR3 region: CSAPGRGDPGNEQFF. The CDR3 coding sequence is TGCAGTGCCCCTGGGCGGGGGGATCCAGGGAATGAGCAGTTCTTC.

This clonotype was picked up a small number of times. The genes are TRBV20-1 and TRBJ2-4, with 8 bases fitting TRBD2. The germline CDR1 and CDR2 sequences are DFQATT and SNEGSKA (reference sequence). The CDR3 spans 17 residues. J was trimmed by 0 bases and V by 1 base; bases with no gene match: 8. The CDR3 nucleotides are TGCAGTGCTAGAGTGGGGGCGGGGGGCTTAGCCAAAAACATTCAGTACTTC. It encodes CSARVGAGGLAKNIQYF.

Concerning this clonotype itself: Compared with germline, one end of the junction differs, possibly owing to a read error. The V call is TRBV12-3 or TRBV12-4, the J call TRBJ2-4; a possible D gene is TRBD1 (6 bases). This CDR3 is built from 14 residues. This chain's CDR3 is CASSPATGKSIQYF. The CDR3 DNA reads TGTGCCAGCAGCCCGGCGACAGGAAAAAGCATTCAGTACTTC.

This clonotype occurred many times. One end of the junction does not line up with germline, which may come from a read error. The rearrangement links TRBV5-1 to TRBJ2-7; 8 bases line up with TRBD1. CDR1 is SGHRS, CDR2 YFSETQ, per germline. There are 14 residues in the CDR3. The CDR3 spells CASSAGQGPYEQYF. CDR3 DNA: TGTGCCAGCAGCGCCGGACAGGGACCCTACGAGCAGTACTTC.

This clonotype was detected a few times. The CDR3 reads CASSLIAGEFPYEQYF. The CDR3 DNA is TGTGCCAGCAGCCTAATAGCGGGGGAGTTCCCCTACGAGCAGTACTTC. The chain has TRBV7-2 and TRBJ2-7; TRBD2 matches at 9 bases. The CDR3 is 16 residues long. The germline V gene has CDR1 SGHTA and CDR2 FQGNSA. V shed 5 bases and J 2 bases; nucleotides not matched to a gene: 10.

The V and J genes are TRBV5-1 and TRBJ1-1; 7 bases line up with TRBD1. The CDR3 totals 15 residues. The germline V gene encodes CDR1 SGHRS and CDR2 YFSETQ. With 1 base clipped from V and 0 bases from J, the junction kept 3 bases outside the gene matches. CDR3 sequence reads: CASSLPTGMNTEAFF. Written as DNA, the CDR3 is TGCGCCAGCAGCTTGCCGACAGGGATGAACACTGAAGCTTTCTTT.

The chain links TRBV12-3 or TRBV12-4 to TRBJ1-1, with D unresolved. The CDR3 runs to 16 residues. V was cut by 5 bases and J by 6 bases, with 22 bases left in between. CDR3 in amino acids: CASSPQVAGLGAEAFF. In DNA form, the CDR3 reads TGTGCCAGCAGTCCCCAGGTAGCAGGACTAGGCGCTGAAGCTTTCTTT.

This clonotype was counted between two and nine times. CDR3 nucleotide sequence: TGTGCCAGCAGTGACCTAGCGGGGTTGTACAATGAGCAGTTCTTC. This sequence encodes CASSDLAGLYNEQFF. The chain carries TRBV2 and TRBJ2-1; 9 positions agree with TRBD2. Germline V gene data show CDR1 as SNHLY and CDR2 as FYNNEI. The CDR3 length is 15 residues. Losses at the gene ends were 3 bases for V and 4 bases for J; bases not matched to a gene: 4.

V gene TRBV6-5 combines with J gene TRBJ2-7, with D perhaps being TRBD1 or TRBD2 (5 bases each). Germline CDR1 MNHEY, CDR2 SVGAGI. The CDR3 has 16 residues. V was pared by 2 bases and J by 0 bases, with 14 bases between. In DNA, the CDR3 is TGTGCCAGCAGTTACCCCGGGACCCCAGGCTCCTACGAGCAGTACTTC. Encoded protein: CASSYPGTPGSYEQYF.

The gene calls are TRBV25-1 and TRBJ1-1; 9 bases line up with TRBD1. With 6 bases clipped from V and 11 bases from J, the junction kept 10 bases outside the gene matches. CDR3 size: 13 residues. The germline V gene encodes CDR1 MGHDK and CDR2 SYGVNS. The DNA of the CDR3 is TGTGCCAGCAGCAAAAGGGGGGGACAGGGTGCTTTCTTT. This translates into CASSKRGGQGAFF.

This clonotype has only a few counts. The chain has TRBV12-3 or TRBV12-4 and TRBJ2-7; 10 positions match TRBD2. CDR3 length: 16 residues. V was clipped by 0 bases and J by 7 bases; unmatched bases: 9. The CDR3 sequence: CASSLAGQRGGREQYF. The CDR3 coding sequence is TGTGCCAGCAGTTTAGCTGGCCAGCGGGGGGGCCGGGAGCAGTACTTC.

V and J are TRBV7-9 and TRBJ2-5; D is uncertain. This CDR3 is 14 amino acids long. The germline V gene encodes CDR1 SEHNR and CDR2 FQNEAQ (reference sequence). V was shortened by 4 bases and J by 5 bases, with 14 bases between the two germline ends. DNA of the CDR3: TGTGCCAGCAGCTCCACAGTGGCCGAGGAGACCCAGTACTTC. This translates into CASSSTVAEETQYF.

This clonotype was counted between two and nine times. The chain uses TRBV4-3 and TRBJ2-3; possible D gene TRBD2, 6 bases. The CDR3 spans 15 residues. Germline values: CDR1 LGHNA, CDR2 YSLEER. Trimming left V 2 bases short and J 4 bases short, with 13 bases between. Here the CDR3 DNA reads TGCGCCAGCAGCCAATTCCGGGGGTGGCCAGATACGCAGTATTTT. Its translation: CASSQFRGWPDTQYF.

This clonotype was detected many times. This chain connects TRBV12-3 or TRBV12-4 to TRBJ2-3; D is uncertain. The length of the CDR3 is 12 residues. Trimming removed 6 bases at V and 2 bases at J, with 6 bases between. DNA for the CDR3: TGTGCCAGCAGGGCAGACACAGATACGCAGTATTTT. This codes for CASRADTDTQYF.

This clonotype was seen a handful of times. This chain links TRBV2 with TRBJ2-7; 12 bases match TRBD1. The CDR3 runs 15 residues. Germline-derived CDR1 and CDR2 are SNHLY and FYNNEI. V was pared by 6 bases and J by 2 bases, with 5 bases of the junction left unmatched. The CDR3 DNA reads as TGTGCCAGCAGAAACCGGGACAGGGGGCCCTACGAGCAGTACTTC. As protein: CASRNRDRGPYEQYF.

This rearrangement joins TRBV29-1 to TRBJ2-5, with a possible D match to TRBD1 (5 bases). CDR3 length equals 13 residues. Germline V gene lookup returns CDR1 SQVTM and CDR2 ANQGSEA. Deletions cut 0 bases from V and 5 bases from J, with 10 bases between. The CDR3: CSVEDPRVETQYF. CDR3 coding DNA: TGCAGCGTTGAAGATCCCAGGGTTGAGACCCAGTACTTC.

This clonotype turned up a few times. The chain has TRBV11-2 and TRBJ2-5; D is possibly TRBD1 or TRBD2 (5 bases each). Germline-derived CDR1 and CDR2 are SGHAT and FQNNGV. The V end lost 5 bases, the J end lost 1 base, and 26 bases lay between the germline ends. This CDR3 comprises 19 residues. CDR3 nucleotide sequence: TGTGCCAGCAGCCCATCCAATGTGAGGGGCCGAGGGATCCAAGAGACCCAGTACTTC. It yields the protein CASSPSNVRGRGIQETQYF. Combining the CDR3 with reference TRBV11-2 and TRBJ2-5 gives the whole variable domain EAGVAQSPRYKIIEKRQSVAFWCNPISGHATLYWYQQILGQGPKLLIQFQNNGVVDDSQLPKDRFSAERLKGVDSTLKIQPAKLEDSAVYLCASSPSNVRGRGIQETQYFGPGTRLLVL.